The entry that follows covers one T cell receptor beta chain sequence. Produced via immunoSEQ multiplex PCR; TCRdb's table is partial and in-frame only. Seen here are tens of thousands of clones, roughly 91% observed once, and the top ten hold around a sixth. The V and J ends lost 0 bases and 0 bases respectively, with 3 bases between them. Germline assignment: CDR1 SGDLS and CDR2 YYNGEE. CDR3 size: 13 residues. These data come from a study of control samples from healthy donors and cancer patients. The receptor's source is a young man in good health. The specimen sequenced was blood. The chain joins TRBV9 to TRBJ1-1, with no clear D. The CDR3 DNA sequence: TGTGCCAGCAGCGTAGGTATGAACACTGAAGCTTTCTTT. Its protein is CASSVGMNTEAFF.